This entry describes one T cell receptor (beta chain). Its antigen is undetermined. At the DNA level, this CDR3 is encoded by other sequences in the same sample as well. These data originate in a study of shared clonotypes between healthy human individuals. Study-wide results and limits: Rarefaction curves obtained for sorted subsets showed sequencing incomplete despite large depth.

TCRdb's copy holds only in-frame clones and misses some; the assay was immunoSEQ multiplex PCR. The sample lists about 2 million clones, 95% seen once, with 0.1% to 0.15% in the top ten. This receptor was taken from a man younger than 35 in good health. Sequencing was performed on naive CD4+ T cells sorted from blood. Noted subset: CD45RA+ positively selected.

The CDR3 nucleotides read TGTGCCAGCTCCCCAGGGGCAACTAATGAAAAACTGTTTTTT. Translating it yields CASSPGATNEKLFF. The chain combines TRBV18 with TRBJ1-4, with D possibly TRBD1 on 6 matching bases. The CDR3 extends over 14 amino acids. Per germline, CDR1 KGHSH and CDR2 LQKENI. V was trimmed by 6 bases and J by 0 bases, leaving 8 bases between them.